These 21 T cell receptor beta chains share one sample of origin, sequenced in a study of blood T cell repertoires in COVID-19. Libraries were prepared by immunoSEQ multiplex PCR; TCRdb keeps only in-frame clonotypes and omits some of them. The sample yields roughly 150,000 clones, around four fifths seen once. Specimen: peripheral blood. The receptor source for this set is a woman older than 75 with COVID-19, enrolled during active disease.

In regard to this clone: This sample also contains other DNA sequences that code for the same CDR3. The rearrangement joins TRBV5-1 to TRBJ2-7; the D gene is possibly TRBD1 (5 bases). V was shortened by 4 bases and J by 0 bases, with 8 bases between the two germline ends. Germline values: CDR1 SGHRS, CDR2 YFSETQ. The CDR3 totals 13 residues. The CDR3 sequence: CASSLQGSYEQYF. In DNA form, the CDR3 reads TGCGCCAGCAGCCTTCAGGGCTCCTACGAGCAGTACTTC.

V is TRBV11-2 and J is TRBJ2-1; D might be TRBD1 (5 bases). The CDR3 consists of 16 residues. Germline loops: CDR1 SGHAT, CDR2 FQNNGV. The V and J ends lost 1 base and 8 bases respectively, with 18 bases between them. For the CDR3, the DNA is TGTGCCAGCAGCTTAGGGGGCACAAGGGGTATGCATGAGCAGTTCTTC. Encoded protein: CASSLGGTRGMHEQFF.

This sequence joins TRBV2 and TRBJ2-1; 11 positions match TRBD2. This CDR3 is built from 14 residues. The germline gives CDR1 SNHLY, CDR2 FYNNEI. V lost 8 bases to trimming and J lost 10 bases; unmatched junction nucleotides: 10. The CDR3 bases are TGTGCCAGCCGCCGGACTAGCGGGCTAGGCGAGCAGTTCTTC. It codes for CASRRTSGLGEQFF.

This clone has a handful of counts. This chain links TRBV2 with TRBJ1-5; perhaps TRBD1 as D (5 bases). CDR1 is SNHLY and CDR2 is FYNNEI in the germline V gene. This CDR3 has 15 amino acids. Trimming shortened V by 6 bases and J by 7 bases, and 19 bases separated the two germline ends. The CDR3 nucleotides are TGTGCCAGCAGCTACGACACCAGGGTAAGACAGCCCCAGCATTTT. Amino acids: CASSYDTRVRQPQHF.

J is TRBJ1-1 and V is TRBV7-3; D gene uncertain. V lost 7 bases, J lost 6 bases, and 27 bases lay in between. Germline V gene data show CDR1 as SGHTA and CDR2 as FQGTGA. The CDR3 sequence is 17 residues long. The CDR3 reads CASIRGPNKPVFPEAFF. DNA for the CDR3: TGTGCCAGCATCCGCGGCCCCAACAAGCCCGTTTTCCCTGAAGCTTTCTTT. The full variable domain, in which reference TRBV7-3 and TRBJ1-1 provide the parts outside the CDR3, is GAGVSQTPSNKVTEKGKYVELRCDPISGHTALYWYRQSLGQGPEFLIYFQGTGAADDSGLPNDRFFAVRPEGSVSTLKIQRTERGDSAVYLCASIRGPNKPVFPEAFFGQGTRLTVV.

The rearrangement uses TRBV18 and TRBJ2-3; 7 positions match TRBD2. J gave up 6 bases and V 1 base, and 4 bases lay outside the gene matches. This CDR3 is 14 amino acids long. In germline, CDR1 is KGHSH, CDR2 LQKENI. Here the CDR3 DNA reads TGTGCCAGCTCACCACTAGCGGGCCCTGATACGCAGTATTTT. This encodes CASSPLAGPDTQYF.

This clone was observed once. Since the CDR3 does not end with the conserved phenylalanine or tryptophan, this likely comes from a read error. No DNA is shown, since the ends of the CDR3 on it are uncertain; the CDR3 is the one TCRdb lists. The chain employs TRBV2 and TRBJ1-4; the table assigns TRBD1, which was not confirmed against the DNA. The CDR3 numbers 13 amino acids, ends counted. Germline CDR1 reads SNHLY; CDR2 reads FYNNEI. The CDR3 is CASSAEQGTALHV.

The chain is built from TRBV6-5 and TRBJ1-5; 8 bases are a match to TRBD1. Trimming at V came to 2 bases and at J to 7 bases, leaving 7 bases not matched to a gene. Germline V gene sequence: CDR1 MNHEY, CDR2 SVGAGI. The CDR3 sequence is 15 residues long. The CDR3 sequence: CASSYTWTGQQPQHF. The CDR3 nucleotides read TGTGCCAGCAGTTACACCTGGACAGGGCAACAGCCCCAGCATTTT.

CDR3 coding DNA: TGTGCCAGCTCCCCCGGAGGGGGCGCGGGAACCAACGTCCTGACTTTC. It translates to CASSPGGGAGTNVLTF. This rearrangement joins TRBV18 to TRBJ2-6, with D perhaps matching TRBD1 (7 bases). The V gene lost 6 bases and the J gene lost 8 bases, with 20 bases spanning the gap. The CDR3 extends over 16 amino acids. CDR1 is KGHSH, CDR2 LQKENI, per germline. Variable domain in full (rest from reference TRBV18 and TRBJ2-6): NAGVMQNPRHLVRRRGQEARLRCSPMKGHSHVYWYRQLPEEGLKFMVYLQKENIIDESGMPKERFSAEFPKEGPSILRIQQVVRGDSAAYFCASSPGGGAGTNVLTFGAGSRLTVL.

The genes are TRBV9 and TRBJ2-3, with 9 bases lining up with TRBD2. Germline V gene sequence: CDR1 SGDLS, CDR2 YYNGEE. This CDR3 is built from 17 residues. Trimming removed 1 base from V and 0 bases from J; junction bases left unmatched: 6. The CDR3 sequence: CASSVSSGSFSTDTQYF. DNA for the CDR3: TGTGCCAGCAGCGTAAGTAGCGGGAGCTTTAGCACAGATACGCAGTATTTT.

The chain is built from TRBV5-1 and TRBJ2-3; 11 positions agree with TRBD2. J lost 2 bases, V lost 4 bases, and 6 bases had no gene match. Germline V lookup: CDR1 SGHRS, CDR2 YFSETQ. The CDR3 loop spans 16 amino acids. The CDR3 DNA reads TGCGCCAGCAGCCCCGGGACTAGCGGTAACACAGATACGCAGTATTTT. It specifies CASSPGTSGNTDTQYF.

The chain employs TRBV19 and TRBJ2-4; 10 positions match TRBD1. Trimming cost V 5 bases and J 1 base; bases outside gene matches: 2. This CDR3 region has 15 residues. Germline assignment: CDR1 LNHDA and CDR2 SQIVND (reference sequence). The CDR3 protein is CASSLGQGAKNIQYF. CDR3 DNA sequence: TGTGCCAGTAGTCTGGGACAGGGGGCCAAAAACATTCAGTACTTC.

To note about this clone: Other nucleotide sequences in the sample specify the same CDR3. This sequence joins TRBV2 and TRBJ2-3, with D maybe TRBD2 (5 bases). Trimming stripped 6 bases from V and 2 bases from J, with 15 bases between. CDR3 size: 15 residues. The germline V gene has CDR1 SNHLY and CDR2 FYNNEI. CDR3 sequence: CASSGGTASTDTQYF. The CDR3 nucleotides read TGTGCCAGCAGCGGAGGAACAGCCTCCACAGATACGCAGTATTTT.

This clone appeared a few times. This chain connects TRBV18 to TRBJ2-5; a possible D gene is TRBD1 (5 bases). V was clipped by 4 bases and J by 1 base, with 10 bases between them. Looked up from germline, CDR1 is KGHSH and CDR2 is LQKENI. This CDR3 region has 14 residues. CDR3 region: CASSLRTSQETQYF. In nucleotides, the CDR3 is TGTGCCAGCTCACTTCGGACATCCCAAGAGACCCAGTACTTC. Looking up the rest from reference TRBV18 and TRBJ2-5 gives the full variable domain: NAGVMQNPRHLVRRRGQEARLRCSPMKGHSHVYWYRQLPEEGLKFMVYLQKENIIDESGMPKERFSAEFPKEGPSILRIQQVVRGDSAAYFCASSLRTSQETQYFGPGTRLLVL.

In its sample, this clone was seen a few times. The chain has TRBV2 and TRBJ2-1; 8 bases fit TRBD1. The CDR3 covers 14 residues. Germline lookup yields CDR1 SNHLY and CDR2 FYNNEI. Trimming at V came to 3 bases and at J to 7 bases, leaving 5 bases not matched to a gene. The CDR3 nucleotides read TGTGCCAGCAGTGACAGGACAGGGCTAAATGAGCAGTTCTTC. Its translation: CASSDRTGLNEQFF.

V is TRBV5-1 and J is TRBJ1-3; possibly TRBD1 for D (6 bases). V dropped 1 base and J dropped 0 bases, with 11 bases sitting between them. CDR1 is SGHRS and CDR2 is YFSETQ in the germline V gene. The CDR3 contains 16 residues. The CDR3 region is CASSLMDSHSGNTIYF. CDR3 sequence (DNA): TGCGCCAGCAGCTTGATGGACAGCCACTCTGGAAACACCATATATTTT.

This chain joins TRBV7-3 and TRBJ2-1; 8 positions match TRBD2. CDR3 size: 16 residues. V dropped 5 bases and J dropped 6; count of bases not matched to a gene: 12. CDR1 and CDR2 from the germline V gene are SGHTA and FQGTGA. The CDR3 DNA follows: TGTGCCAGCAGCCCCCTTATTGCGGGGGGACCCAATGAGCAGTTCTTC. This encodes CASSPLIAGGPNEQFF.

The chain joins TRBV6-5 to TRBJ1-2, with a weak D call TRBD1 (6 bases). CDR3 length: 14 residues. Germline CDR1 is MNHEY and CDR2 is SVGAGI. V shed 2 bases and J shed 6 bases, with 13 bases lying between them. In nucleotides, the CDR3 is TGTGCCAGCAGTTACCAGGGGCGGGTAGATGGCTACACCTTC. Translation gives CASSYQGRVDGYTF.

The V gene is TRBV12-3 or TRBV12-4, the J gene TRBJ2-3, with D possibly TRBD1 on 6 matching bases. The CDR3 totals 13 residues. Trimming cost V 3 bases and J 5 bases, with 9 bases left between them. The CDR3 DNA reads TGTGCCAGCAGTTTCCGAGGGGGAGATACGCAGTATTTT. Translated: CASSFRGGDTQYF.

The J gene is TRBJ2-1, the V gene TRBV27, with 15 bases aligning to TRBD2. J lost 9 bases, V lost 0 bases, and 6 bases had no gene match. Germline V gene data show CDR1 as MNHEY and CDR2 as SMNVEV (reference sequence). This CDR3 comprises 17 residues. The CDR3, as DNA: TGTGCCAGCAGTTTATCAGGACTAGCGGGAGGGTGGGGTGAGCAGTTCTTC. Translated, it gives CASSLSGLAGGWGEQFF.

The rearrangement uses TRBV5-6 and TRBJ2-3, with 7 positions matching TRBD2. J gave up 2 bases and V 2 bases, and 8 bases lay outside the gene matches. This CDR3 region has 16 residues. CDR1 is SGHDT, CDR2 YYEEEE, per germline. This CDR3 reads CASSFRRGSSTDTQYF. CDR3 nucleotides: TGTGCCAGCAGCTTCAGGCGGGGGTCCTCCACAGATACGCAGTATTTT.